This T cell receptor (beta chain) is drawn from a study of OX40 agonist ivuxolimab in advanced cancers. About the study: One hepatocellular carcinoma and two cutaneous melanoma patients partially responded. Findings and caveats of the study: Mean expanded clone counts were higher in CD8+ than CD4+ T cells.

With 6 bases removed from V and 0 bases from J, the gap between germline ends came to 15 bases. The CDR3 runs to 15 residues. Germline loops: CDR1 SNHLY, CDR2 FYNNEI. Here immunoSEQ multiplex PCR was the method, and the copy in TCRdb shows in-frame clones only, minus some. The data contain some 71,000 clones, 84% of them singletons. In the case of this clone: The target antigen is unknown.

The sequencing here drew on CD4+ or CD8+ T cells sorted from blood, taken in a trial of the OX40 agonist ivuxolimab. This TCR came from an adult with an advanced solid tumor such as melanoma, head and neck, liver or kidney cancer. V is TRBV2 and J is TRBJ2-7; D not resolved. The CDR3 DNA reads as TGTGCCAGCAGAAAAAGGGAACAGAGCTCCTACGAGCAGTACTTC. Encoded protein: CASRKREQSSYEQYF.